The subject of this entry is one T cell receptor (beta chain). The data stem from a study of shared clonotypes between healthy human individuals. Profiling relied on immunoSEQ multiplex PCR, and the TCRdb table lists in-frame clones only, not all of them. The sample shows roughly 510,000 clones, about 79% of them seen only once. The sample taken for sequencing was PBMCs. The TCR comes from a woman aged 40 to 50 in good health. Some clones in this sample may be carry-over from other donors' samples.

Here the CDR3 DNA reads TGCGCCAGCAGCCAAGATCCACCAGGGACAGCCGGCCCCCACCAGTACTTC. Amino acid sequence: CASSQDPPGTAGPHQYF. The chain combines TRBV4-1 with TRBJ2-4; 7 nucleotides line up with TRBD1. The CDR3 loop spans 17 amino acids. V lost 0 bases to trimming and J lost 13 bases; unmatched junction nucleotides: 18. Looked up from germline, CDR1 is MGHRA and CDR2 is YSYEKL.